A selection of T cell receptor beta chains follows, all from one sample in a study of blood T cell repertoires in COVID-19. Assay: immunoSEQ multiplex PCR; the TCRdb copy retains only in-frame clones and omits some. The table includes 250,000 to 350,000 clones, 87% detected once. The material sequenced was PBMCs or T cells enriched from blood (not recorded which). The origin of the receptors is a woman aged 30 to 39 who had recovered from COVID-19. CDR3s include the opening cysteine and the closing phenylalanine or tryptophan. The D gene is left open where the match is weak. Not all rows give a size; the values are once, few, many and, for expanded clones, a class.

TRBV6-5	TRBJ1-1	NA	few	14	CASSYASGNTEAFF	TGTGCCAGCAGTTACGCTAGTGGAAACACTGAAGCTTTCTTT
TRBV10-3	TRBJ1-1	NA	NA	15	CAISESQGFTTEAFF	TGTGCCATCAGTGAGTCCCAGGGATTTACCACTGAAGCTTTCTTT
TRBV27	TRBJ2-5	TRBD1	NA	15	CASSQPGQGWETQYF	TGTGCCAGCAGTCAGCCGGGACAGGGGTGGGAGACCCAGTACTTC
TRBV6-5	TRBJ2-1	TRBD2	NA	15	CASSYVPSGYNEQFF	TGTGCCAGCAGTTACGTGCCTAGCGGTTACAATGAGCAGTTCTTC
TRBV3-1/TRBV3-2	TRBJ1-1	TRBD1	NA	14	CASRTGQGAIEAFF	TGTGCCAGCAGGACGGGCCAGGGGGCGATTGAAGCTTTCTTT
TRBV6-5	TRBJ1-6	TRBD1	NA	13	CASHTGASSPLHF	TGTGCCAGTCATACAGGGGCCTCGTCACCCCTCCACTTT
TRBV5-4	TRBJ1-6	NA	NA	16	CASSLVGGQLNSPLHF	TGTGCCAGCAGCTTAGTCGGTGGGCAATTGAATTCACCCCTCCACTTT
TRBV14	TRBJ1-3	TRBD1	NA	14	CASSQTGKGNTIYF	TGTGCCAGCAGCCAGACAGGGAAGGGAAACACCATATATTTT
TRBV6-4	TRBJ1-1	NA	NA	13	CASAYNSNTEAFF	TGTGCCAGCGCCTATAACAGTAACACTGAAGCTTTCTTT
TRBV2	TRBJ1-2	TRBD1	few	14	CASSPDRELGGYTF	TGTGCCAGCAGTCCCGACAGGGAGTTGGGTGGCTACACCTTC
TRBV20-1	TRBJ2-7	NA	once	10	CSAGAEEQYF	TGCAGTGCCGGAGCAGAGGAGCAGTACTTC
TRBV11-2	TRBJ2-1	NA	NA	14	CATKRRRTGVEQFF	TGTGCTACCAAGCGTAGGCGTACCGGGGTGGAGCAGTTCTTC
TRBV9	TRBJ1-4	TRBD1	NA	13	CASSARDSQKLFF	TGTGCCAGCAGCGCCCGGGACAGCCAGAAACTGTTTTTT
TRBV9	TRBJ2-1	NA	NA	15	CASSALGASYNEQFF	TGTGCCAGCAGCGCCCTGGGGGCCTCCTACAATGAGCAGTTCTTC
TRBV3-1/TRBV3-2	TRBJ2-7	TRBD1	NA	18	CASSQQYSTGVGPYEQYF	TGTGCCAGCAGCCAACAATATTCGACAGGGGTCGGACCATACGAGCAGTACTTC
TRBV2	TRBJ2-2	TRBD1	NA	15	CASSPGQTNTGELFF	TGTGCCAGCAGTCCGGGACAGACAAACACCGGGGAGCTGTTTTTT
TRBV12-5	TRBJ1-3	NA	NA	12	CASGAVRNTIYF	TGTGCTAGTGGTGCGGTTCGAAACACCATATATTTT
TRBV2	TRBJ1-1	NA	NA	14	CASSWEGSLPEAFF	TGTGCCAGCAGCTGGGAGGGGTCCCTCCCTGAAGCTTTCTTT
TRBV9	TRBJ2-2	NA	NA	14	CASSGQTNTGELFF	TGTGCCAGCAGCGGGCAGACGAACACCGGGGAGCTGTTTTTT
TRBV9	TRBJ1-2	NA	NA	15	CASSVAYSLDYGYTF	TGTGCCAGCAGCGTAGCCTACAGCCTGGACTATGGCTACACCTTC
TRBV4-1	TRBJ1-5	TRBD1	few	16	CASSQTTGGLNQPQHF	TGCGCCAGCAGCCAAACGACAGGGGGCCTTAATCAGCCCCAGCATTTT
TRBV14	TRBJ1-2	NA	NA	15	CASSQDRSPNYGYTF	TGTGCCAGCAGCCAAGATCGTTCCCCTAACTATGGCTACACCTTC